The 14 T cell receptor beta chains below all came from one sample that was sequenced in a study of regulatory T cells in long-lasting Graves disease. Indicated time point: newly diagnosed GD, antithyroid drugs for less than 3 months. With RNA extracted from PBMCs as input, the TCR library was made. Arm-PCR of CDR3 regions with iRepertoire HTBI primers generated TCR beta libraries. MiXCR was run by TCRdb on the multiplex PCR reads, yielding one entry per CDR3 protein. The sample includes 200,000 to 250,000 distinct CDR3 sequences, around 19% of them seen just once. These data were likewise used in another study, on T cells in Graves' hyperthyroidism and ophthalmopathy.

The sequences come from peripheral blood mononuclear cells (PBMCs), collected at new diagnosis, from a patient treated with antithyroid drugs. These TCRs come from a woman in her twenties or thirties with Graves disease.

The sample holds many counts of this clonotype. The chain employs TRBV6-5 and TRBJ2-3; D ambiguous. The V end was cut by 4 bases, the J end by 0 bases, with 14 bases between. Germline CDR1 is MNHEY and CDR2 is SVGAGI. The CDR3 is 16 residues long. CDR3 protein: CASSSPRHQSTDTQYF. CDR3 sequence (DNA): TGTGCCAGCAGTTCTCCACGACATCAGAGCACAGATACGCAGTATTTT.

In the case of this clonotype: A much larger clone sits a single nucleotide away, making a read error possible. This chain joins TRBV3-1 and TRBJ1-3; D gene uncertain. CDR1 is LGHDT and CDR2 is YNNKEL in the germline V gene (reference sequence). This CDR3 has 14 amino acids. V shed 5 bases and J shed 4 bases, with 12 bases lying between them. CDR3 coding DNA: TGTGCCAGCAGCTTCCAGGACGGAGGAAACACCATATATTTT. Translating it yields CASSFQDGGNTIYF.

In its sample, this clonotype was seen many times. The CDR3 protein is CASSQVRAGIETQYF. The CDR3 DNA is TGTGCCAGCAGCCAAGTTAGAGCGGGAATTGAGACCCAGTACTTC. The rearrangement uses TRBV7-2 and TRBJ2-1, with 7 bases matching TRBD2. Judging by the DNA end, TRBJ2-5 fits better; the J call may be wrong. This CDR3 has 15 amino acids. Germline V lookup: CDR1 SGHTA, CDR2 FQGNSA.

This clonotype appeared a few times. A read error is possible here, since a much larger clone lies one base away. J is TRBJ2-1 and V is TRBV19, with unresolved D. Germline assignment: CDR1 LNHDA and CDR2 SQIVND (reference sequence). With 4 bases removed from V and 0 bases from J, the gap between germline ends came to 13 bases. CDR3 length: 16 residues. The CDR3 loop reads CASSTKAPFSYNEQFF. In nucleotides, the CDR3 is TGTGCCAGTAGTACAAAGGCCCCCTTCTCCTACAATGAGCAGTTCTTC.

This clonotype has at least ten counts. V and J are TRBV20-1 and TRBJ2-1; a possible D gene is TRBD1 (6 bases). Trimming left V 6 bases short and J 5 bases short, with 14 bases between. The CDR3 contains 13 residues. Germline V CDR1 and CDR2: DFQATT, SNEGSKA (reference sequence). The CDR3 loop reads CSAPLNRDNEQFF. CDR3 nucleotides: TGCAGTGCCCCCCTGAACAGGGACAATGAGCAGTTCTTC.

This clonotype was detected a few times. This may arise from a read error, as a much more abundant clone is one base away. V gene TRBV12-3 or TRBV12-4 combines with J gene TRBJ1-2; D is perhaps TRBD1 (6 bases). The CDR3 is 13 residues long. The CDR3 is CAGSERTAGGYTF. Here the CDR3 DNA reads TGTGCCGGCAGTGAAAGGACAGCGGGCGGCTACACCTTC.

There are a few counts of this clonotype. J is TRBJ1-2 and V is TRBV15, with TRBD1 matching 7 bases. Losses at the gene ends were 0 bases for V and 8 bases for J; bases not matched to a gene: 9. The germline gives CDR1 LNHNV, CDR2 YYDKDF (reference sequence). This CDR3 is built from 15 residues. The CDR3, as DNA: TGTGCCACCAGCAGAGATGGGGATGACAGGGACGGCTACACCTTC. Its protein product is CATSRDGDDRDGYTF. Full variable domain (remainder filled in from reference TRBV15 and TRBJ1-2): DAMVIQNPRYQVTQFGKPVTLSCSQTLNHNVMYWYQQKSSQAPKLLFHYYDKDFNNEADTPDNFQSRRPNTSFCFLDIRSPGLGDTAMYLCATSRDGDDRDGYTFGSGTRLTVV.

This clonotype was detected many times. J is TRBJ1-6 and V is TRBV27, with no clear D. The CDR3 has 15 amino acids. Germline values: CDR1 MNHEY, CDR2 SMNVEV (reference sequence). Trimming took 6 bases from V and 0 from J, leaving 9 bases between them. The DNA of the CDR3 is TGTGCCAGCAGACCAGAAAGCTCCTATAATTCACCCCTCCACTTT. Its translation is CASRPESSYNSPLHF.

The chain links TRBV9 to TRBJ2-3, with 10 bases lining up with TRBD1. The V and J ends lost 4 bases and 0 bases, in that order; junction bases with no gene match: 8. The length of the CDR3 is 17 residues. Germline V lookup: CDR1 SGDLS, CDR2 YYNGEE. CDR3 region: CASSPRGTGVSTDTQYF. In DNA form, the CDR3 reads TGTGCCAGCAGCCCTAGAGGGACAGGGGTTAGCACAGATACGCAGTATTTT.

This clonotype was picked up many times. This chain uses TRBV30 with TRBJ2-5; tentatively, D is TRBD1 (6 bases). V lost 2 bases and J lost 3, with 13 bases in between. There are 14 residues in the CDR3. Germline V gene sequence: CDR1 GTSNPN, CDR2 SVGIG (reference sequence). For the CDR3, the DNA is TGTGCCTGGAGTAAGGACCAGGGGAAAGAGACCCAGTACTTC. Its translation: CAWSKDQGKETQYF.

This clonotype was counted ten times or more. This sequence joins TRBV6-1 and TRBJ2-5; possibly TRBD2 for D (6 bases). This CDR3 spans 17 amino acids. With 6 bases removed from V and 2 bases from J, the gap between germline ends came to 22 bases. Germline CDR1 and CDR2: MNHNS and SASEGT. The CDR3 DNA reads TGTGCCAGCAGGTGGGGGAACGGGGAGGTCGGTCAAGAGACCCAGTACTTC. This encodes CASRWGNGEVGQETQYF.

The chain employs TRBV27 and TRBJ1-1, with 7 bases that match TRBD1. Trimming took 1 base from V and 3 from J; bases not matched to a gene: 5. This CDR3 is built from 15 residues. Germline V gene sequence: CDR1 MNHEY, CDR2 SMNVEV (reference sequence). The DNA for the CDR3 is TGTGCCAGCAGTTTATTCGACAGGGTCTACACTGAAGCTTTCTTT. As protein: CASSLFDRVYTEAFF.

This clonotype was observed many times. The chain uses TRBV6-5 and TRBJ1-5; D gene ambiguous. Trimming removed 4 bases at V and 0 bases at J, with 7 bases between. This CDR3 is built from 14 residues. Germline values: CDR1 MNHEY, CDR2 SVGAGI. DNA for the CDR3: TGTGCCAGCAGTTGGGTTAATAGCAATCAGCCCCAGCATTTT. It yields the protein CASSWVNSNQPQHF.

This clonotype was detected ten times or more. V and J are TRBV6-1 and TRBJ2-3; 12 bases are a match to TRBD1. The germline CDR1 and CDR2 sequences are MNHNS and SASEGT. The trim removed 4 bases at V and 1 base at J, leaving 3 bases unmatched. This CDR3 comprises 16 residues. The CDR3 protein is CASSAGTGGGTDTQYF. The CDR3, as DNA: TGTGCCAGCAGTGCCGGGACAGGGGGCGGCACAGATACGCAGTATTTT.